The source of this T cell receptor (beta chain) is a study of blood T cells in healthy people across ages. Total RNA, at least 5 micrograms per sample, came from PBMCs. Then a second PCR, running about 6 to 11 cycles, was carried out with a sample-barcoded 5' primer and a J-beta primer mix. TCRdb reprocessed the 5' RACE reads with MiXCR, giving one entry per CDR3 protein. Of about 780,000 distinct CDR3 sequences listed, 46% were seen once; the top ten hold 18%. Sequencing was carried out using blood. This receptor was taken from a man at least 80 years old in good health.

The CDR3 DNA sequence: TGTGCCATCAGTGAGTTCCCCCCGGGTAACGGTGAAAAACTGTTTTTT. It codes for CAISEFPPGNGEKLFF. This chain uses TRBV10-3 with TRBJ1-4; unclear D gene. CDR3 length equals 16 residues. From germline, CDR1 is ENHRY and CDR2 SYGVKD. Trimming stripped 1 base from V and 7 bases from J, with 16 bases between.